The source of this T cell receptor (beta chain) is a study of spatial heterogeneity in lung cancer. MiXCR was run by TCRdb on the 5' RACE reads, yielding one entry per CDR3 protein. This repertoire shows about 39,000 distinct CDR3 sequences, just over 3% found once; its top ten account for around 34%. The sample holds many counts of this clonotype. The CDR3 has 17 amino acids. CDR1 is SGHRS and CDR2 is YFSETQ in the germline V gene. The germline V and J ends were trimmed by 0 bases and 2 bases, with 16 bases remaining between them. Described time point: sample taken at primary tumor resection. V is TRBV5-1 and J is TRBJ2-3; D possibly corresponds to TRBD1 (5 bases). The source was normal lung tissue next to the tumor, collected at surgery. This TCR was sampled from a male donor with early-stage non-small cell lung cancer. This CDR3 reads CASSLDFGAANTDTQYF. The CDR3 region has the DNA TGCGCCAGCAGCTTGGATTTTGGGGCAGCAAACACAGATACGCAGTATTTT.